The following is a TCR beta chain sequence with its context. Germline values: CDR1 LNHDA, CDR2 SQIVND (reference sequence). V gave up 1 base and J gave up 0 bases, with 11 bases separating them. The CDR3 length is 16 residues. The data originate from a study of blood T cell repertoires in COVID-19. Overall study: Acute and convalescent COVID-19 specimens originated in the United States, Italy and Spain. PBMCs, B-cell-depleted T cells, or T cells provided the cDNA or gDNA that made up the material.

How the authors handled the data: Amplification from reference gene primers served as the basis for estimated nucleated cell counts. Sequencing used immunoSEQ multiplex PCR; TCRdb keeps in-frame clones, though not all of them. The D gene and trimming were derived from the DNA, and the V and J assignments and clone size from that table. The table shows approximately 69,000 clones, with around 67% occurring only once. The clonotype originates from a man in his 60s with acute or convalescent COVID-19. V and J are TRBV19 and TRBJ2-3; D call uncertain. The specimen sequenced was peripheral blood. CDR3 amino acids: CASSIGGVSSTDTQYF. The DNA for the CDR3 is TGTGCCAGTAGTATAGGAGGCGTCTCTAGCACAGATACGCAGTATTTT.